Each of the 25 T cell receptor beta chains below was sequenced from the same sample in a study of neurological immune-mediated disorders. MiXCR, applied by TCRdb to the 5' RACE reads, yields one record per CDR3 protein. The table shows some 35,000 distinct CDR3 sequences, with 9.5% to 13% occurring only once. The sequenced sample was CD4+ T cells from blood. The receptors shown here come from a woman aged 25 to 39 with HTLV-1-associated myelopathy (HAM/TSP).

This clonotype was found many times. The V call is TRBV5-6, the J call TRBJ2-3; D is possibly TRBD2 (6 bases). From germline, CDR1 is SGHDT and CDR2 YYEEEE. The CDR3 consists of 15 residues. V was cut by 3 bases and J by 0 bases, with 11 bases left in between. The CDR3 nucleotides are TGTGCCAGCAGCTGGGGACTGAGTAGCACAGATACGCAGTATTTT. It translates to CASSWGLSSTDTQYF.

This clonotype was counted at least ten times. The chain links TRBV5-1 to TRBJ2-2; 7 nucleotides match TRBD2. CDR1 and CDR2 from the germline V gene are SGHRS and YFSETQ. The CDR3 runs 15 residues. V gave up 0 bases and J gave up 4 bases; unmatched junction bases: 3. The DNA of the CDR3 is TGCGCCAGCAGCTTGGGACTAGCTGTCACCGGGGAGCTGTTTTTT. Protein product: CASSLGLAVTGELFF.

This clonotype was counted at least ten times. The chain carries TRBV2 and TRBJ1-2; D gene unclear. Germline CDR1 and CDR2: SNHLY and FYNNEI. V was trimmed by 10 bases and J by 5 bases, leaving 17 bases between them. The CDR3 totals 13 residues. The CDR3 bases are TGTGCCACAACTTCGAGAGGGTTTTATGGCTACACCTTC. It yields the protein CATTSRGFYGYTF. The full variable domain, in which reference TRBV2 and TRBJ1-2 provide the parts outside the CDR3, is EPEVTQTPSHQVTQMGQEVILRCVPISNHLYFYWYRQILGQKVEFLVSFYNNEISEKSEIFDDQFSVERPDGSNFTLKIRSTKLEDSAMYFCATTSRGFYGYTFGSGTRLTVV.

This clonotype was detected many times. V is TRBV20-1 and J is TRBJ2-3, with no clear D. CDR3 size: 15 residues. CDR1 DFQATT and CDR2 SNEGSKA come from the germline V gene (reference sequence). V lost 3 bases and J 0 bases, leaving 13 bases between the germline ends. Here the CDR3 reads CSASSVDLSTDTQYF. CDR3 nucleotides: TGCAGTGCTAGTTCGGTGGACCTTAGCACAGATACGCAGTATTTT.

This clonotype was seen at least ten times. The chain couples TRBV20-1 to TRBJ2-5, with 7 bases matching TRBD2. V was clipped by 5 bases and J by 5 bases; unmatched bases: 11. The CDR3 has 14 amino acids. Germline assignment: CDR1 DFQATT and CDR2 SNEGSKA (reference sequence). Here the CDR3 reads CSALLSGVQETQYF. As DNA, the CDR3 is TGCAGTGCTCTTCTCAGCGGGGTGCAGGAGACCCAGTACTTC.

Within the sample, this clonotype is medium-sized. This chain connects TRBV5-6 to TRBJ1-5; D perhaps matches TRBD1 (5 bases). The CDR3 has 16 residues. Trimming left V 4 bases short and J 0 bases short, with 14 bases between. Germline V gives CDR1 SGHDT, CDR2 YYEEEE. The CDR3 reads CASSGGGPNSNQPQHF. In DNA, the CDR3 is TGTGCCAGCAGCGGGGGGGGACCGAATAGCAATCAGCCCCAGCATTTT.

This clonotype came up many times. This rearrangement joins TRBV18 to TRBJ2-1; the D is unclear. The CDR3 sequence is 15 residues long. Germline V gene sequence: CDR1 KGHSH, CDR2 LQKENI. Deletions cut 3 bases from V and 4 bases from J, with 13 bases between. The DNA for the CDR3 is TGTGCCAGCTCACCGTTGCAGACCCCATACAATGAGCAGTTCTTC. Amino acid sequence: CASSPLQTPYNEQFF.

Judged by abundance, this clonotype is medium-sized. This rearrangement joins TRBV25-1 to TRBJ1-4; 10 positions agree with TRBD1. Germline trimming cut 4 bases from V and 5 bases from J; bases unmatched to any gene: 10. The CDR3 totals 17 residues. The germline V gene has CDR1 MGHDK and CDR2 SYGVNS. CDR3 DNA sequence: TGTGCCAGCAGTGCCTCTCTACCGGGACAGGGGAATGAAAAACTGTTTTTT. This encodes CASSASLPGQGNEKLFF.

This clonotype occurred many times. This sequence joins TRBV19 and TRBJ1-5; a possible D gene is TRBD1 (6 bases). The V end lost 3 bases, the J end lost 6 bases, and 18 bases lay between the germline ends. The germline V gene encodes CDR1 LNHDA and CDR2 SQIVND (reference sequence). The CDR3 contains 16 residues. The CDR3 region has the DNA TGTGCCAGTAGTATCGGACAGCATTTGCGGGGTCAGCCCCAGCATTTT. Translating it yields CASSIGQHLRGQPQHF.

At least ten counts were recorded for this clonotype. The CDR3 nucleotides are TGTGCCAGCAGCGTAGGGGGGGCGTCAGATACGCAGTATTTT. Its protein product is CASSVGGASDTQYF. This chain uses TRBV9 with TRBJ2-3; D is possibly TRBD1 or TRBD2 (6 bases each). This CDR3 comprises 14 residues. CDR1 is SGDLS and CDR2 is YYNGEE in the germline V gene. V lost 0 bases to trimming and J lost 4 bases, with 9 bases between them. Using reference TRBV9 and TRBJ2-3 for the parts outside the CDR3, the full variable domain is DSGVTQTPKHLITATGQRVTLRCSPRSGDLSVYWYQQSLDQGLQFLIQYYNGEERAKGNILERFSAQQFPDLHSELNLSSLELGDSALYFCASSVGGASDTQYFGPGTRLTVL.

This rearrangement joins TRBV4-2 to TRBJ1-1; 8 positions agree with TRBD1. Trimming removed 4 bases from V and 4 bases from J; junction bases left unmatched: 11. CDR3 length: 16 amino acids. Per the germline V gene, CDR1 is LGHNA and CDR2 is YNFKEQ. CDR3 amino acids: CASSPDQGALTTEAFF. DNA of the CDR3: TGTGCCAGCAGCCCCGACCAGGGGGCCTTGACCACTGAAGCTTTCTTT.

Ten or more counts support this clonotype. The rearrangement joins TRBV5-6 to TRBJ1-2; TRBD1 might be the D (6 bases). Germline V CDR1 and CDR2: SGHDT, YYEEEE. V lost 4 bases and J lost 10, with 11 bases in between. This CDR3 spans 11 amino acids. DNA of the CDR3: TGTGCCAGCAGCCGCGACAGGATCTACACCTTC. Translated, it gives CASSRDRIYTF.

This clonotype was seen at least ten times. CDR3: CASSPKGQDEKLFF. The CDR3 DNA reads TGCGCCAGCAGCCCCAAGGGGCAGGATGAAAAACTGTTTTTT. The chain couples TRBV5-1 to TRBJ1-4; tentative D call: TRBD1 (5 bases). Trimming removed 4 bases at V and 6 bases at J, with 13 bases between. Germline CDR1 is SGHRS and CDR2 is YFSETQ. The CDR3 sequence is 14 residues long.

V is TRBV5-1 and J is TRBJ2-7, with a possible D match to TRBD2 (5 bases). Between the trimmed V and J ends, which lost 4 bases and 5 bases, there was a span of 16 bases. The CDR3 runs 14 residues. The germline CDR1 and CDR2 sequences are SGHRS and YFSETQ. CDR3 sequence: CASSLWTGEHEQYF. The CDR3 coding sequence is TGCGCCAGCAGCCTCTGGACCGGGGAGCACGAGCAGTACTTC. Variable domain in full (rest from reference TRBV5-1 and TRBJ2-7): KAGVTQTPRYLIKTRGQQVTLSCSPISGHRSVSWYQQTPGQGLQFLFEYFSETQRNKGNFPGRFSGRQFSNSRSEMNVSTLELGDSALYLCASSLWTGEHEQYFGPGTRLTVT.

This clonotype has at least ten counts. The chain recombines TRBV6-6 with TRBJ2-3; D might be TRBD2 (6 bases). CDR1 is MNHNY, CDR2 SVGAGI, per germline (reference sequence). CDR3 size: 14 residues. Trimming cost V 6 bases and J 2 bases, with 12 bases left between them. In DNA, the CDR3 is TGTGCCAGCAGGGGACTTCCCTCCACAGATACGCAGTATTTT. Translating it yields CASRGLPSTDTQYF.

The rearrangement links TRBV7-2 to TRBJ2-3; TRBD2 aligns across 8 bases. Trimming removed 5 bases from V and 2 bases from J; junction bases left unmatched: 9. The CDR3 consists of 16 residues. Germline-derived CDR1 and CDR2 are SGHTA and FQGNSA. Here the CDR3 reads CASSPWGSGATDTQYF. The CDR3 DNA follows: TGTGCCAGCAGCCCCTGGGGTAGCGGGGCCACAGATACGCAGTATTTT.

A remark on this clonotype: Compared with germline, one end of the junction differs, possibly owing to a read error. The chain couples TRBV5-1 to TRBJ2-3; D is possibly TRBD2 (7 bases). Germline CDR1 SGHRS, CDR2 YFSETQ. The CDR3 spans 15 residues. Written as DNA, the CDR3 is TGTGCCAGCGGAGAACAGGGACTAAACACAGATACGCAGTATTTT. It codes for CASGEQGLNTDTQYF.

This clonotype was seen many times. J is TRBJ1-6 and V is TRBV20-1; TRBD1 matches at 7 bases. The germline V gene encodes CDR1 DFQATT and CDR2 SNEGSKA (reference sequence). The CDR3 has 15 amino acids. Trimming removed 2 bases from V and 4 bases from J; junction bases left unmatched: 5. CDR3 amino acids: CSARQQGGYNSPLHF. The DNA for the CDR3 is TGCAGTGCTAGACAGCAGGGGGGATATAATTCACCCCTCCACTTT.

This clonotype was observed many times. The chain carries TRBV19 and TRBJ1-1, with D perhaps TRBD1 (6 bases). Trimming pared 5 bases from V and 4 bases from J, leaving 11 bases between. Germline CDR1 LNHDA, CDR2 SQIVND (reference sequence). The CDR3 spans 13 residues. DNA of the CDR3: TGTGCCAGTAGTTCCACAGGGACCACTGAAGCTTTCTTT. Translated, it gives CASSSTGTTEAFF.

CDR3 protein: CATSDLRRGEGNEQFF. The DNA of the CDR3 is TGTGCCACCAGTGATTTGCGGAGGGGCGAAGGCAATGAGCAGTTCTTC. The chain has TRBV24-1 and TRBJ2-1, with D possibly matching TRBD2 (6 bases). In germline, CDR1 is KGHDR, CDR2 SFDVKD. The V end was cut by 0 bases, the J end by 6 bases, with 14 bases between. The CDR3 runs 16 residues.

In this sample, this clonotype turned up many times. The V gene is TRBV5-1, the J gene TRBJ2-3; the D gene is possibly TRBD2 (7 bases). Germline values: CDR1 SGHRS, CDR2 YFSETQ. V lost 5 bases to trimming and J lost 5 bases, with 18 bases between them. The length of the CDR3 is 15 residues. CDR3 coding DNA: TGCGCCAGCAGTAGATCCGGGGGGCGTGAAGATACGCAGTATTTT. Its translation: CASSRSGGREDTQYF.

The chain combines TRBV27 with TRBJ1-1, with a tentative D call TRBD1 (6 bases). V dropped 4 bases and J dropped 4 bases, with 16 bases sitting between them. CDR1 is MNHEY, CDR2 SMNVEV, per germline (reference sequence). The CDR3 is 15 amino acids. CDR3 nucleotide sequence: TGTGCCAGCAGTTCCAAAGGGGGATGGGGCACTGAAGCTTTCTTT. The encoded protein is CASSSKGGWGTEAFF.

This clonotype was seen a single time. The genes are TRBV9 and TRBJ1-2, with D maybe TRBD1 (5 bases). This CDR3 comprises 14 residues. Trimming stripped 7 bases from V and 2 bases from J, with 15 bases between. Per germline, CDR1 SGDLS and CDR2 YYNGEE. CDR3 loop: CASVEVAGNYGYTF. In DNA, the CDR3 is TGTGCCAGCGTAGAGGTAGCAGGGAACTATGGCTACACCTTC.

This clonotype was found many times. This chain links TRBV5-1 with TRBJ2-6; 8 bases are a match to TRBD1. The CDR3 sequence is 17 residues long. Germline values: CDR1 SGHRS, CDR2 YFSETQ. V lost 2 bases and J lost 1; bases outside the gene matches: 5. The CDR3 DNA reads as TGCGCCAGCAGCTTTGGACAGGGATCATCTGGGGCCAACGTCCTGACTTTC. This encodes CASSFGQGSSGANVLTF.

This clonotype was seen at least ten times. The V gene is TRBV5-1, the J gene TRBJ1-1; tentatively, D is TRBD1 (5 bases). The V end lost 7 bases, the J end lost 2 bases, and 15 bases lay between the germline ends. The germline V gene has CDR1 SGHRS and CDR2 YFSETQ. The CDR3 has 14 amino acids. The chain's CDR3 is CASSLGGSNTEAFF. The CDR3 nucleotides are TGCGCCAGCTCCCTCGGGGGGTCTAACACTGAAGCTTTCTTT.